The 16 T cell receptor beta chains below all came from one sample that was sequenced in a study of blood T cell repertoires in COVID-19. Profiling relied on immunoSEQ multiplex PCR, and the TCRdb table lists in-frame clones only, not all of them. The table has around 180,000 clones, about nine tenths seen once. Sequencing was carried out using peripheral blood. These receptors originate from a woman aged 30 to 39 with acute or convalescent COVID-19.

The chain uses TRBV4-2 and TRBJ1-2, with D maybe TRBD1 (5 bases). Germline loops: CDR1 LGHNA, CDR2 YNFKEQ. The CDR3 contains 13 residues. The V end lost 0 bases, the J end lost 10 bases, and 12 bases lay between the germline ends. This CDR3 reads CASSQDGQGHYTF. CDR3 sequence (DNA): TGTGCCAGCAGCCAAGATGGCCAGGGCCACTACACCTTC.

J is TRBJ1-2 and V is TRBV28, with TRBD1 matching over 7 bases. Germline loops: CDR1 MDHEN, CDR2 SYDVKM. The CDR3 consists of 14 residues. With 7 bases clipped from V and 6 bases from J, the junction kept 11 bases outside the gene matches. The chain's CDR3 is CASIEPNRGDGYTF. CDR3 bases: TGTGCCAGCATCGAACCTAACAGGGGCGATGGCTACACCTTC.

This clone turned up a few times. The J gene is TRBJ1-6, the V gene TRBV7-8; tentative D call: TRBD1 (6 bases). The CDR3 is 17 amino acids. V was clipped by 5 bases and J by 2 bases, with 16 bases between them. The germline V gene has CDR1 SGHVS and CDR2 FQNEAQ. CDR3 sequence reads: CASSLRDPGAYNSPLHF. CDR3 coding DNA: TGTGCCAGCAGCCTGAGGGATCCAGGGGCCTATAATTCACCCCTCCACTTT.

The chain recombines TRBV28 with TRBJ1-6; the D is unclear. V gave up 8 bases and J gave up 3 bases, with 14 bases separating them. In germline, CDR1 is MDHEN, CDR2 SYDVKM. The CDR3 has 15 amino acids. CDR3 in amino acids: CASRYPSGYNSPLHF. The CDR3 bases are TGTGCCAGCCGGTACCCCTCGGGCTATAATTCACCCCTCCACTTT. The complete variable domain, with remaining parts taken from reference TRBV28 and TRBJ1-6, reads DVKVTQSSRYLVKRTGEKVFLECVQDMDHENMFWYRQDPGLGLRLIYFSYDVKMKEKGDIPEGYSVSREKKERFSLILESASTNQTSMYLCASRYPSGYNSPLHFGNGTRLTVT.

CDR3 coding DNA: TGTGCCAGTAATAGACCCGGGTCCGGGGAGCTGTTTTTT. Translated, it gives CASNRPGSGELFF. The rearrangement uses TRBV19 and TRBJ2-2; D gene unclear. Trimming removed 7 bases at V and 6 bases at J, with 12 bases between. CDR3 size: 13 residues. Germline V gene lookup returns CDR1 LNHDA and CDR2 SQIVND (reference sequence).

Details on this clone: Its ends do not fully match the called genes, so a read error is possible. The chain uses TRBV7-2 and TRBJ2-7; 8 positions agree with TRBD1. The germline V gene encodes CDR1 SGHTA and CDR2 FQGNSA. CDR3 size: 13 residues. The CDR3 reads CASSLGRQGALSF. CDR3 DNA sequence: TGTGCCAGCAGCTTAGGTCGGCAGGGGGCTCTGAGTTTC.

This clone showed up just once. Since no conserved phenylalanine or tryptophan closes the CDR3, a read error is the likely cause. Because the CDR3's place on the DNA is in doubt, the DNA is left out and the CDR3 is given as listed by TCRdb. The J gene is TRBJ2-4, the V gene TRBV12-3 or TRBV12-4; the D call in the table, TRBD1, was not verified against the DNA. A total of 9 residues make up the CDR3, ends included. CDR3 residues: CASSWRTGL.

The J gene is TRBJ1-2, the V gene TRBV28, with D possibly TRBD1 on 6 matching bases. The CDR3 contains 12 residues. Deletions cut 6 bases from V and 7 bases from J, with 12 bases between. Germline V lookup: CDR1 MDHEN, CDR2 SYDVKM. CDR3 sequence (DNA): TGTGCCAGCAGCACAGGGTATTCTGGCTACACCTTC. It specifies CASSTGYSGYTF.

Here the CDR3 DNA reads TGCGCCAGCAGCCAAGTCGTCGGGAGAGCCCCTGAGACCCAGTACTTC. It translates to CASSQVVGRAPETQYF. The chain combines TRBV4-1 with TRBJ2-5, with D maybe TRBD2 (6 bases). The CDR3 is made up of 16 amino acids. V lost 1 base and J lost 5, with 17 bases in between. The germline gives CDR1 MGHRA, CDR2 YSYEKL.

The chain is built from TRBV5-1 and TRBJ2-7; D perhaps matches TRBD2 (6 bases). Germline CDR1 is SGHRS and CDR2 is YFSETQ. The CDR3 has 16 residues. Trimming stripped 0 bases from V and 2 bases from J, with 15 bases between. The CDR3 here is CASSLGPAGTAYEQYF. CDR3 sequence (DNA): TGCGCCAGCAGCTTGGGTCCCGCCGGGACTGCCTACGAGCAGTACTTC.

The V and J genes are TRBV5-1 and TRBJ2-5; perhaps TRBD2 as D (6 bases). V lost 0 bases and J 3 bases, leaving 9 bases between the germline ends. CDR1 and CDR2 (germline): SGHRS, YFSETQ. This CDR3 has 14 residues. The CDR3 DNA reads as TGCGCCAGCAGCTTGGGTGCGGGAAAAGAGACCCAGTACTTC. It specifies CASSLGAGKETQYF.

The V and J genes are TRBV3-1 (or the pseudogene TRBV3-2) and TRBJ2-7; D remains unclear. Trimming shortened V by 0 bases and J by 7 bases, and 10 bases separated the two germline ends. Germline-derived CDR1 and CDR2 are LGHDT and YNNKEL (reference sequence). This CDR3 has 13 residues. CDR3 sequence: CASSQDRQLEQYF. The CDR3 region has the DNA TGTGCCAGCAGCCAAGACAGGCAACTGGAGCAGTACTTC.

This rearrangement joins TRBV14 to TRBJ1-1; D gene unclear. Trimming stripped 1 base from V and 7 bases from J, with 13 bases between. Germline CDR1 is SGHDN and CDR2 is FVKESK. This CDR3 is built from 14 residues. The CDR3 DNA sequence: TGTGCCAGCAGCCAAGGGAGTTTCCCTTTTGAAGCTTTCTTT. It translates to CASSQGSFPFEAFF.

The V call is TRBV5-1, the J call TRBJ2-1; no clear D gene. Germline values: CDR1 SGHRS, CDR2 YFSETQ. V was pared by 3 bases and J by 6 bases, with 7 bases between. This CDR3 spans 12 amino acids. The CDR3 is CASSSTSNEQFF. The DNA of the CDR3 is TGCGCCAGCAGCTCAACCAGCAATGAGCAGTTCTTC. The full variable domain, its missing parts supplied by reference TRBV5-1 and TRBJ2-1, is KAGVTQTPRYLIKTRGQQVTLSCSPISGHRSVSWYQQTPGQGLQFLFEYFSETQRNKGNFPGRFSGRQFSNSRSEMNVSTLELGDSALYLCASSSTSNEQFFGPGTRLTVL.

V usage is TRBV6-5 and J usage is TRBJ1-2; 9 bases are shared with TRBD1. The V gene's germline CDR1 is MNHEY and CDR2 SVGAGI. The CDR3 has 13 amino acids. The V segment lost 6 bases and the J segment 6 bases; nucleotides outside the gene matches: 5. The CDR3: CASSRDRVNGYTF. As DNA, the CDR3 is TGTGCCAGCAGCCGGGACAGGGTCAATGGCTACACCTTC.

V usage is TRBV2 and J usage is TRBJ2-7; perhaps TRBD1 as D (7 bases). Germline assignment: CDR1 SNHLY and CDR2 FYNNEI. Deletions cut 7 bases from V and 2 bases from J, with 12 bases between. The CDR3 totals 13 residues. The CDR3 region has the DNA TGTGCCAGCACACCCAGGGGGGCCTACGAGCAGTACTTC. This sequence encodes CASTPRGAYEQYF.